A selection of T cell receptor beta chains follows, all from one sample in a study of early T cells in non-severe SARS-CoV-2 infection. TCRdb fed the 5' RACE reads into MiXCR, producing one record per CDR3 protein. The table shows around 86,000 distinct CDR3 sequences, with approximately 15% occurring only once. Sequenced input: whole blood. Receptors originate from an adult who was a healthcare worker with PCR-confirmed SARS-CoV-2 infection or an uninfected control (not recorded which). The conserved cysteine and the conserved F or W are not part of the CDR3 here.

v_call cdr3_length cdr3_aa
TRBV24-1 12 ATSHRGSNTEAF
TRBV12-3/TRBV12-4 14 ASSLNGGTAVFGYT
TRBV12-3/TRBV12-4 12 ASSFLTGYNEQF
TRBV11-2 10 ASSQENSPLH
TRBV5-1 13 ASSLESQNTGELF
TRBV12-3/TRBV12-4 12 ASSYSGGEDTQY
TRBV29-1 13 SVALSGTGLDTQY
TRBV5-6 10 ASVGTEETQY
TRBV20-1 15 SARDRRSPLLTDTQY
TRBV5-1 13 ASSLAGDSNQPQH
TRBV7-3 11 ASSYRFSDTQY
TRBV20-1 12 SATPIQGGETQY
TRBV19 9 ASSSFDEQF
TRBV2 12 ASSVLGLNEKLF
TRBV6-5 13 ASSRDRGATDTQY
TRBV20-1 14 SARVGGGGFNEKLF
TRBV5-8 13 ASSLDRGTISPQH
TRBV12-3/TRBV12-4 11 ASTWDRGNEQF
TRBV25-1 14 ASSESRTSGGGEQF
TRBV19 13 ASGLLSGSEGELF
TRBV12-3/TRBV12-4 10 ASALGVQPQH
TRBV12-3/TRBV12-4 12 ASSLGPGAGTQY
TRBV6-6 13 ASSLDSFIQETQY
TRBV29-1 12 SVVSGGSTDTQY
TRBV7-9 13 ASNRKGTTGTEAF
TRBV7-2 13 ASSSDFDSKGAQY
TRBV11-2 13 ASSLDTSSYNEQF
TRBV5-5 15 ASSHVAAYGPTDTQY
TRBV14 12 ASSLGSHHYGYT
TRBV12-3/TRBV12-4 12 ASSLGLYEETQY
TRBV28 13 ASSLLAGTYNEQF
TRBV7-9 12 ACSLAEFTYGYT
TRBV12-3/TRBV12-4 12 ASSKGPSKNIQY
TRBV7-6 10 ASSLEDNEQF
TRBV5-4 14 ASSLAGGTAGNTIY
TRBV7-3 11 ASSSFTGNEQF
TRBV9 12 ASSVTSSQETQY
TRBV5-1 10 ASSLGVPPLF
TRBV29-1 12 SVESQKNTGELF
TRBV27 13 ASRRAGGPYNEQF